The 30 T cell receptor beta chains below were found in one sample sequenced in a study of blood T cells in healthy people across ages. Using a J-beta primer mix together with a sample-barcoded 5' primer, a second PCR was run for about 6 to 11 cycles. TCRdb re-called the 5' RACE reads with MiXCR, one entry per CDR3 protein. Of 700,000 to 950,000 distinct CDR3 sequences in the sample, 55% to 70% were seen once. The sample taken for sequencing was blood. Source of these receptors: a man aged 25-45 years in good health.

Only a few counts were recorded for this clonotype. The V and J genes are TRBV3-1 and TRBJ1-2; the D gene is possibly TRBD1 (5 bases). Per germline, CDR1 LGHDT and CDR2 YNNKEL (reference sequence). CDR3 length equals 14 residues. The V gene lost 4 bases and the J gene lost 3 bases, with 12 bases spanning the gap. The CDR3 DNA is TGTGCCAGCAGCCCGTCTGGGGGATACTATGGCTACACCTTC. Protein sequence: CASSPSGGYYGYTF.

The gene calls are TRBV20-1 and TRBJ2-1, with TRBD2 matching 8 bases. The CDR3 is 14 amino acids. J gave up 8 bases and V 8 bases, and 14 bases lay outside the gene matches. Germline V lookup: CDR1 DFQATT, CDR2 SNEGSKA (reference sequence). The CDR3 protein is CSYALPGGPYEQFF. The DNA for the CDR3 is TGCAGTTACGCTCTCCCGGGGGGGCCCTATGAGCAGTTCTTC.

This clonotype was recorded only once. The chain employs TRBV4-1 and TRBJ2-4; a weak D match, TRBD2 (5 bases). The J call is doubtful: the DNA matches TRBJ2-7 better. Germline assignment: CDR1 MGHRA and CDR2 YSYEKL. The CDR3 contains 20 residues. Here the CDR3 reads CASSQDRQLAGSGYSYEQYF. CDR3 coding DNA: TGCGCCAGCAGCCAAGATCGGCAGCTAGCAGGTAGTGGGTACTCCTACGAGCAGTACTTC.

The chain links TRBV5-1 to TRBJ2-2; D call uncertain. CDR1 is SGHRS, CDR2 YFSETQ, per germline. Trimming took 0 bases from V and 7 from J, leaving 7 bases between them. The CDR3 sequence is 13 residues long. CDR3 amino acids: CASSLASHGELFF. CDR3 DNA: TGCGCCAGCAGCTTGGCTTCTCACGGGGAGCTGTTTTTT.

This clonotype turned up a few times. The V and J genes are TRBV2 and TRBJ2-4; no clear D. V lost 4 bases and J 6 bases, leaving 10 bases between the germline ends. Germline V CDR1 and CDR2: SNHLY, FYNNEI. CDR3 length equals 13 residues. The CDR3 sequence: CASSGGFGNIQYF. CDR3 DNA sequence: TGTGCCAGCAGTGGCGGATTCGGAAACATTCAGTACTTC. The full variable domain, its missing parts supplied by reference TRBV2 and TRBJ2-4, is EPEVTQTPSHQVTQMGQEVILRCVPISNHLYFYWYRQILGQKVEFLVSFYNNEISEKSEIFDDQFSVERPDGSNFTLKIRSTKLEDSAMYFCASSGGFGNIQYFGAGTRLSVL.

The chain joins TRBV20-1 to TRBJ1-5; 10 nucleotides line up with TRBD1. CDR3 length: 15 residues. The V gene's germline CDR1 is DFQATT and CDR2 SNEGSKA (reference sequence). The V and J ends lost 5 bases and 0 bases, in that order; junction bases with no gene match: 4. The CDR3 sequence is CSAGTGAYSNQPQHF. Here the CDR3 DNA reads TGCAGTGCTGGGACAGGGGCTTATAGCAATCAGCCCCAGCATTTT.

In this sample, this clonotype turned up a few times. The CDR3 here is CASSSVLGHTDTQYF. DNA of the CDR3: TGTGCCAGCAGCAGCGTTTTAGGACACACAGATACGCAGTATTTT. V usage is TRBV7-2 and J usage is TRBJ2-3, with D possibly being TRBD1 (5 bases). Looked up from germline, CDR1 is SGHTA and CDR2 is FQGNSA. CDR3 length equals 15 residues. With 5 bases removed from V and 2 bases from J, the gap between germline ends came to 14 bases.

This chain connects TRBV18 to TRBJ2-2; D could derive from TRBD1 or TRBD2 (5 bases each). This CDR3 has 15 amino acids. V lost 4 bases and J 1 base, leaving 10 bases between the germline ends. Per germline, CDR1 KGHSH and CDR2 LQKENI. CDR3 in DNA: TGTGCCAGCTCACTCGGGACGGGGAACACCGGGGAGCTGTTTTTT. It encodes CASSLGTGNTGELFF.

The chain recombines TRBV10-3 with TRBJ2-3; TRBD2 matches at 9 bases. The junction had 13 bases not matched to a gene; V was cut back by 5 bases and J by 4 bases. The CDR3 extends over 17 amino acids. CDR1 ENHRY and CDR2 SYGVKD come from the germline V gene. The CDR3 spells CAISRGGAGGLPDTQYF. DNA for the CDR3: TGTGCCATCAGTAGGGGTGGAGCGGGAGGCCTCCCAGATACGCAGTATTTT.

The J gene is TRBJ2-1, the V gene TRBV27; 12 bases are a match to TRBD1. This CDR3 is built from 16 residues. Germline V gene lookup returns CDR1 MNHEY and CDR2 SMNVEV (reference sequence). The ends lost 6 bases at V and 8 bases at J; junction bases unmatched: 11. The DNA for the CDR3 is TGTGCCAGCAGGAACCTGGGACAGGGGGCGCGGGATGAGCAGTTCTTC. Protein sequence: CASRNLGQGARDEQFF.

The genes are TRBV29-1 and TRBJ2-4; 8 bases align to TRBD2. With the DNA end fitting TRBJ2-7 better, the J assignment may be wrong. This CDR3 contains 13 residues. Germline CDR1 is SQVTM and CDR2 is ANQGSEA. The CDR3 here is CSVVASGQYEQYF. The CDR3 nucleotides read TGCAGCGTTGTGGCTAGCGGGCAATACGAGCAGTACTTC.

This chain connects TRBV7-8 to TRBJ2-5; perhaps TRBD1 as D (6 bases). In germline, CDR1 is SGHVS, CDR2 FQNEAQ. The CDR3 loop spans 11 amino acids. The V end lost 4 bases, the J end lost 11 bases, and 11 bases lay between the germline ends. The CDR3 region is CASSSIQGQYF. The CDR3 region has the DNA TGTGCCAGCAGCTCGATACAGGGTCAGTACTTC.

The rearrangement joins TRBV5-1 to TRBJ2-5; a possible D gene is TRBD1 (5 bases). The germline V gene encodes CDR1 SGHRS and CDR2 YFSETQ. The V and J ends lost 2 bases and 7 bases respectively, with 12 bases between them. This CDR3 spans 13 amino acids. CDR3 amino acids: CASSFGQGGTQYF. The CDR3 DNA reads TGCGCCAGCAGCTTTGGGCAGGGCGGGACCCAGTACTTC.

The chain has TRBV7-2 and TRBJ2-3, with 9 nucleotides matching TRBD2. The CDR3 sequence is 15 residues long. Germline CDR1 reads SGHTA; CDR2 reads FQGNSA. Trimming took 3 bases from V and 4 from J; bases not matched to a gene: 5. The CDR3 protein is CASSFAGGGADTQYF. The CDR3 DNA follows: TGTGCCAGCAGCTTTGCGGGAGGGGGGGCAGATACGCAGTATTTT.

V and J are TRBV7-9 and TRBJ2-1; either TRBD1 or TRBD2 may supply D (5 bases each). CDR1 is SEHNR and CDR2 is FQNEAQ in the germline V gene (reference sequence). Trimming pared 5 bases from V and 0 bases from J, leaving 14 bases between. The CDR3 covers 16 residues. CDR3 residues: CASSPPGGGSYNEQFF. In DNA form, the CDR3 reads TGTGCCAGCAGCCCCCCAGGTGGGGGCTCCTACAATGAGCAGTTCTTC. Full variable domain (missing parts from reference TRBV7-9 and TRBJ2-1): DTGVSQNPRHKITKRGQNVTFRCDPISEHNRLYWYRQTLGQGPEFLTYFQNEAQLEKSRLLSDRFSAERPKGSFSTLEIQRTEQGDSAMYLCASSPPGGGSYNEQFFGPGTRLTVL.

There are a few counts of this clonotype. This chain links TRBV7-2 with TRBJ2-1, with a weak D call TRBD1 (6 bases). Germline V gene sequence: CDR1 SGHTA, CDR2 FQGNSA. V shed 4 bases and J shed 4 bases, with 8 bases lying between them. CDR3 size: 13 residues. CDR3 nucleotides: TGTGCCAGCAGCTCAGACAGGTACAATGAGCAGTTCTTC. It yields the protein CASSSDRYNEQFF.

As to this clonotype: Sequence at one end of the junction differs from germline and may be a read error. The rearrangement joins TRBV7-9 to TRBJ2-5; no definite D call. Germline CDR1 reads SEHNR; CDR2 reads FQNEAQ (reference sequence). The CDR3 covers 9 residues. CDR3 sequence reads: CENGETQYF. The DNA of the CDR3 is TGCGAGAATGGGGAGACCCAGTACTTC. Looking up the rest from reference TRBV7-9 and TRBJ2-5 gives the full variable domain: DTGVSQNPRHKITKRGQNVTFRCDPISEHNRLYWYRQTLGQGPEFLTYFQNEAQLEKSRLLSDRFSAERPKGSFSTLEIQRTEQGDSAMYLCENGETQYFGPGTRLLVL.

CDR3: CASSRWDTTYEQYF. CDR3 in DNA: TGTGCCAGCAGTCGTTGGGACACCACCTACGAGCAGTACTTC. The chain joins TRBV3-1 to TRBJ2-7, with a possible D match to TRBD1 (6 bases). This CDR3 is 14 amino acids long. Germline CDR1 is LGHDT and CDR2 is YNNKEL (reference sequence). V was trimmed by 6 bases and J by 2 bases, leaving 14 bases between them.

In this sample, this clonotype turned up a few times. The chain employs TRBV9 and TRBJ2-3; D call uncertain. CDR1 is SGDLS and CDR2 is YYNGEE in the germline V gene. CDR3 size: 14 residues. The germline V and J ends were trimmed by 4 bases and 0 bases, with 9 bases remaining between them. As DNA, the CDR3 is TGTGCCAGCAGCTCAGGACGGAGCACAGATACGCAGTATTTT. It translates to CASSSGRSTDTQYF.

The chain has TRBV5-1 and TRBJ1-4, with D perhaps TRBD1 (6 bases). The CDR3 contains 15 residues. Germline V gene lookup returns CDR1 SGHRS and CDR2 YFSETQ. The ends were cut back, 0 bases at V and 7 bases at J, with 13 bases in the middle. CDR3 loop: CASSLAQGRAEKLFF. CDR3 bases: TGCGCCAGCAGCTTGGCCCAGGGGAGGGCTGAAAAACTGTTTTTT.

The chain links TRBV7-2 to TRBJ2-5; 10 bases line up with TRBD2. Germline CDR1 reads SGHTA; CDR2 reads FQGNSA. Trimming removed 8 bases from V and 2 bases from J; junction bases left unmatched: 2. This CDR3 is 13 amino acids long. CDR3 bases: TGTGCCAGCGGACTAGCGGAACAAGAGACCCAGTACTTC. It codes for CASGLAEQETQYF.

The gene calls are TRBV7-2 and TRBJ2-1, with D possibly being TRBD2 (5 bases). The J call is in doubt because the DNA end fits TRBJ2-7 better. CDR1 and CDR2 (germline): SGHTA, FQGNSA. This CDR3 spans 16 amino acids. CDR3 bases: TGTGCCAGCAGCCCATTACTAGGCAGCCAGTACAATGAGCAGTACTTC. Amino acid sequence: CASSPLLGSQYNEQYF.

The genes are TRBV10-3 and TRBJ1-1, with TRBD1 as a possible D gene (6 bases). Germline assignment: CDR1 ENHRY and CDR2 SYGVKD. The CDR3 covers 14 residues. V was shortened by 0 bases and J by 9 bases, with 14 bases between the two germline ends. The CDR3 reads CAISESQGEGKAFF. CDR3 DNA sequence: TGTGCCATCAGTGAGTCACAGGGAGAAGGTAAAGCTTTCTTT.

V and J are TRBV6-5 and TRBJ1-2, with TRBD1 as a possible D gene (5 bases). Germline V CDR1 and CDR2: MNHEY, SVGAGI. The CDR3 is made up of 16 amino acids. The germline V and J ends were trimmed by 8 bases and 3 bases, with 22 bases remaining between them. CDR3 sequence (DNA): TGTGCCAGCCGGCGATTTTCGAGACAGACCCACTATGGCTACACCTTC. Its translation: CASRRFSRQTHYGYTF.

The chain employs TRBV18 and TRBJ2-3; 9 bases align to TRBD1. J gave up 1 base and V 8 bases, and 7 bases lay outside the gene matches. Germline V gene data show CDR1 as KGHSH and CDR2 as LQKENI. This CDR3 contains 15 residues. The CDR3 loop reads CASGRDRVGTDTQYF. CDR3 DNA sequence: TGTGCCAGCGGCCGGGACAGGGTGGGCACAGATACGCAGTATTTT.

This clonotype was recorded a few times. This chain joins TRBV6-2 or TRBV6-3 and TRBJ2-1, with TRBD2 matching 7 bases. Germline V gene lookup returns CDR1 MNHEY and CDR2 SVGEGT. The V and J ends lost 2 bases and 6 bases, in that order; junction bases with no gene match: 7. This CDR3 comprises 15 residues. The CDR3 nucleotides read TGTGCCAGCAGTTACCCCAGCGGGAAGGGCAATGAGCAGTTCTTC. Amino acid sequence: CASSYPSGKGNEQFF.

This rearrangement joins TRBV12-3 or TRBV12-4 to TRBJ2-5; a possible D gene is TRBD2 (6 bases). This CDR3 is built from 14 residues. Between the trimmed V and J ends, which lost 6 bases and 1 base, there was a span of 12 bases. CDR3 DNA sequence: TGTGCCAGCAGACAACGGGGGATCCAAGAGACCCAGTACTTC. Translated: CASRQRGIQETQYF.

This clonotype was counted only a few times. The DNA of the CDR3 is TGCAGTGCCTCCGGGGTAGCGGGAGTTATTGAGCAGTTCTTC. It is translated as CSASGVAGVIEQFF. The chain combines TRBV20-1 with TRBJ2-1; TRBD2 matches at 9 bases. This CDR3 is 14 amino acids long. CDR1 and CDR2 from the germline V gene are DFQATT and SNEGSKA (reference sequence). V gave up 6 bases and J gave up 9 bases; unmatched junction bases: 12.

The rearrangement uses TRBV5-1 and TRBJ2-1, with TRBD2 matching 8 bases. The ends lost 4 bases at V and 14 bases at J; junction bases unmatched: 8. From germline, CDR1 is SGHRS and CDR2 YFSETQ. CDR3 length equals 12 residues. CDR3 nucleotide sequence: TGCGCCAGCAGCCCGCGGGGGGAAAGCAAGTTCTTC. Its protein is CASSPRGESKFF.

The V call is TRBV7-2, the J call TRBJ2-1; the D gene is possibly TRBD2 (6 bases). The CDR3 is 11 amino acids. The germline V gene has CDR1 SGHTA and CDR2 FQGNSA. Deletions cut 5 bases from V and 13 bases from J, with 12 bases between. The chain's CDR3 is CASSIGRGQFF. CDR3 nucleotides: TGTGCCAGCAGCATCGGGCGGGGACAGTTCTTC.